This entry lists 26 T cell receptor beta chains sequenced from one sample in a study of blood T cell repertoires in COVID-19. Generated by immunoSEQ multiplex PCR, the TCRdb table keeps only in-frame clones and is missing some. In the table there are under 200,000 clones, roughly 80% of which are singletons. The sample was peripheral blood. Receptors originate from a man in his 70s with active or convalescent COVID-19.

This clone was observed a single time. The V and J genes are TRBV5-6 and TRBJ1-5; the D gene is possibly TRBD1 (5 bases). The CDR3 loop spans 15 amino acids. With 4 bases removed from V and 2 bases from J, the gap between germline ends came to 13 bases. CDR1 and CDR2 (germline): SGHDT, YYEEEE. The CDR3 bases are TGTGCCAGCAGCCAGGGAGGGTGGGGCAATCAGCCCCAGCATTTT. Protein product: CASSQGGWGNQPQHF. The entire variable domain, with the rest obtained from reference TRBV5-6 and TRBJ1-5, is as follows: DAGVTQSPTHLIKTRGQQVTLRCSPKSGHDTVSWYQQALGQGPQFIFQYYEEEERQRGNFPDRFSGHQFPNYSSELNVNALLLGDSALYLCASSQGGWGNQPQHFGDGTRLSIL.

The rearrangement uses TRBV7-2 and TRBJ1-6; TRBD1 might be the D (6 bases). Trimming took 5 bases from V and 7 from J, leaving 21 bases between them. In germline, CDR1 is SGHTA, CDR2 FQGNSA. This CDR3 is 17 amino acids long. CDR3: CASSLRQVNRVNSPLHF. In DNA form, the CDR3 reads TGTGCCAGCAGCCTCCGACAGGTTAACAGGGTGAATTCACCCCTCCACTTT.

The chain combines TRBV19 with TRBJ2-7; TRBD1 aligns across 11 bases. CDR1 and CDR2 from the germline V gene are LNHDA and SQIVND (reference sequence). V lost 6 bases and J lost 0; bases outside the gene matches: 10. The CDR3 length is 17 residues. The CDR3 protein is CASSTEGQGGSSYEQYF. In DNA form, the CDR3 reads TGTGCCAGTAGCACAGAGGGACAGGGGGGATCCTCCTACGAGCAGTACTTC.

The chain couples TRBV24-1 to TRBJ2-7, with D maybe TRBD2 (7 bases). Germline lookup yields CDR1 KGHDR and CDR2 SFDVKD. The CDR3 length is 16 residues. Trimming pared 9 bases from V and 0 bases from J, leaving 20 bases between. The CDR3 DNA sequence: TGTGCCACCTCAGAGGGAGGGGGACACCGCTCCTACGAGCAGTACTTC. Encoded protein: CATSEGGGHRSYEQYF.

V is TRBV7-2 and J is TRBJ1-1; 8 bases are shared with TRBD1. From germline, CDR1 is SGHTA and CDR2 FQGNSA. Trimming cost V 5 bases and J 11 bases; bases outside gene matches: 10. The CDR3 is 13 residues long. Here the CDR3 reads CASSKDRAKSAFF. CDR3 in DNA: TGTGCCAGCAGCAAGGACAGGGCCAAGAGTGCTTTCTTT.

The chain uses TRBV9 and TRBJ2-5; 8 nucleotides line up with TRBD2. The V and J ends lost 1 base and 5 bases, in that order; junction bases with no gene match: 1. The CDR3 is 13 residues long. CDR1 SGDLS and CDR2 YYNGEE come from the germline V gene. The CDR3 sequence: CASSVTGGETQYF. The CDR3 nucleotides are TGTGCCAGCAGCGTAACGGGGGGGGAGACCCAGTACTTC.

The chain carries TRBV11-3 and TRBJ2-1, with D possibly TRBD2 on 6 matching bases. CDR3 length: 13 residues. Trimming took 7 bases from V and 8 from J, leaving 15 bases between them. Germline CDR1 is SGHNT and CDR2 is YENEEA. The CDR3 DNA sequence: TGTGCCAGCAAGCGGGCCAATCTGGATGAGCAGTTCTTC. This sequence encodes CASKRANLDEQFF.

This rearrangement joins TRBV18 to TRBJ2-2, with D hard to call. The CDR3 length is 12 residues. Germline assignment: CDR1 KGHSH and CDR2 LQKENI. The V end was cut by 3 bases, the J end by 8 bases, with 7 bases between. In nucleotides, the CDR3 is TGTGCCAGCTCACCCCCCGTAGGGGAGCTGTTTTTT. Translating it yields CASSPPVGELFF.

V usage is TRBV6-2 or TRBV6-3 and J usage is TRBJ1-2, with 9 bases identical to TRBD1. Germline CDR1 and CDR2: MNHEY and SVGEGT. The CDR3 contains 14 residues. V shed 2 bases, J shed 5 bases, and the junction held 3 bases outside the gene matches. CDR3 residues: CASSYAGTGYGYTF. The CDR3 region has the DNA TGTGCCAGCAGTTACGCCGGGACAGGGTATGGCTACACCTTC.

This clone was counted a few times. The chain has TRBV6-2 or TRBV6-3 and TRBJ2-3, with D perhaps TRBD2 (5 bases). The germline V and J ends were trimmed by 3 bases and 5 bases, with 9 bases remaining between them. CDR3 length equals 13 residues. Germline CDR1 reads MNHEY; CDR2 reads SVGEGT. CDR3 sequence reads: CASSYGSVDTQYF. The CDR3 coding sequence is TGTGCCAGCAGTTATGGTAGCGTAGATACGCAGTATTTT.

This clone was detected once. The chain carries TRBV12-3 or TRBV12-4 and TRBJ1-5; D is unresolved. The CDR3 length is 12 residues. V dropped 6 bases and J dropped 8 bases, with 11 bases sitting between them. The CDR3 here is CASSFSREPQHF. The DNA of the CDR3 is TGTGCCAGCAGCTTCTCGAGGGAGCCCCAGCATTTT.

The chain links TRBV7-2 to TRBJ2-2, with 7 bases matching TRBD1. The ends lost 5 bases at V and 1 base at J; junction bases unmatched: 4. The CDR3 contains 15 residues. Germline lookup yields CDR1 SGHTA and CDR2 FQGNSA. In nucleotides, the CDR3 is TGTGCCAGCAGCCTAGGGGGCCTGAACACCGGGGAGCTGTTTTTT. As protein: CASSLGGLNTGELFF.

This clone was counted between two and nine times. The V call is TRBV7-9, the J call TRBJ1-2; 7 bases match TRBD1. CDR1 and CDR2 (germline): SEHNR, FQNEAQ (reference sequence). The CDR3 length is 12 residues. Germline trimming cut 3 bases from V and 7 bases from J; bases unmatched to any gene: 2. CDR3 nucleotides: TGTGCCAGCAGCTTCACAGGGGCTGGCTACACCTTC. Protein sequence: CASSFTGAGYTF.

V usage is TRBV30 and J usage is TRBJ2-3, with D possibly TRBD2 on 6 matching bases. The CDR3 has 12 residues. Looked up from germline, CDR1 is GTSNPN and CDR2 is SVGIG (reference sequence). Trimming took off 8 bases at V and 4 bases at J, with 13 bases between the two ends. The CDR3 DNA reads as TGTGCCCGTGGGTCGGGGGCAGATACGCAGTATTTT. The encoded protein is CARGSGADTQYF.

The CDR3 coding sequence is TGCGCCAGCAGCCAAGAGCCACCAAGCGCGACAGGTTACAATGAGCAGTTCTTC. Its protein is CASSQEPPSATGYNEQFF. This chain uses TRBV4-1 with TRBJ2-1; weak D call: TRBD1 (6 bases). The V gene lost 0 bases and the J gene lost 4 bases, with 19 bases spanning the gap. CDR3 length equals 18 residues. CDR1 and CDR2 (germline): MGHRA, YSYEKL.

V gene TRBV10-3 combines with J gene TRBJ1-4, with 7 positions matching TRBD1. In germline, CDR1 is ENHRY, CDR2 SYGVKD. Trimming took 3 bases from V and 11 from J; bases not matched to a gene: 12. There are 15 residues in the CDR3. As DNA, the CDR3 is TGTGCCATCAGTGACCCCACACGACAGGGAGTGAAACTGTTTTTT. Protein product: CAISDPTRQGVKLFF.

This clone was counted only a few times. V is TRBV6-6 and J is TRBJ1-5; D gene unclear. The germline V gene encodes CDR1 MNHNY and CDR2 SVGAGI (reference sequence). The CDR3 has 14 amino acids. Between the trimmed V and J ends, which lost 7 bases and 0 bases, there was a span of 10 bases. The CDR3 here is CASMETYSNQPQHF. For the CDR3, the DNA is TGTGCCAGCATGGAGACTTATAGCAATCAGCCCCAGCATTTT.

V and J are TRBV6-5 and TRBJ2-7; TRBD1 matches 7 bases. Germline V gives CDR1 MNHEY, CDR2 SVGAGI. Unmatched junction bases numbered 11, after V lost 5 bases and J lost 7 bases. This CDR3 is 14 amino acids long. The CDR3 is CASSPDRALREQYF. The CDR3 DNA is TGTGCCAGCAGTCCTGACAGGGCTCTGAGAGAGCAGTACTTC.

The rearrangement uses TRBV18 and TRBJ1-1; D uncertain. CDR3 length: 13 residues. Germline CDR1 reads KGHSH; CDR2 reads LQKENI. Trimming took off 2 bases at V and 3 bases at J, with 7 bases between the two ends. The CDR3 DNA reads as TGTGCCAGCTCACCAAGACTAGACACTGAAGCTTTCTTT. It yields the protein CASSPRLDTEAFF.

The gene calls are TRBV5-8 and TRBJ2-6; D gene ambiguous. Trimming pared 4 bases from V and 3 bases from J, leaving 5 bases between. Germline V gives CDR1 SGHTS, CDR2 YDEGEE. The CDR3 runs 13 residues. The CDR3 DNA reads as TGTGCCAGCAGCCTAGTTGGGGCCAACGTCCTGACTTTC. Protein product: CASSLVGANVLTF.

The chain couples TRBV15 to TRBJ1-2, with D maybe TRBD1 (6 bases). The CDR3 is 15 residues long. V was trimmed by 0 bases and J by 3 bases, leaving 11 bases between them. Germline CDR1 and CDR2: LNHNV and YYDKDF (reference sequence). CDR3 residues: CATSRDGRGHYGYTF. The CDR3 DNA is TGTGCCACCAGCAGAGACGGGCGGGGGCACTATGGCTACACCTTC.

The V gene is TRBV5-4, the J gene TRBJ2-1; 10 bases fit TRBD2. The CDR3 has 16 amino acids. CDR1 SGHNT and CDR2 YYREEE come from the germline V gene (reference sequence). Trimming cost V 4 bases and J 4 bases; bases outside gene matches: 8. The CDR3 here is CASSPELAGFYNEQFF. As DNA, the CDR3 is TGTGCCAGCAGCCCCGAACTAGCGGGGTTTTACAATGAGCAGTTCTTC.

This chain uses TRBV7-9 with TRBJ2-1; 11 bases match TRBD1. This CDR3 contains 14 residues. Germline trimming cut 6 bases from V and 8 bases from J; bases unmatched to any gene: 6. Per the germline V gene, CDR1 is SEHNR and CDR2 is FQNEAQ (reference sequence). The CDR3 nucleotides read TGTGCCAGCAGGCTGGGACAGGGGGACTATGAGCAGTTCTTC. Translating it yields CASRLGQGDYEQFF. Full variable domain (missing parts from reference TRBV7-9 and TRBJ2-1): DTGVSQNPRHKITKRGQNVTFRCDPISEHNRLYWYRQTLGQGPEFLTYFQNEAQLEKSRLLSDRFSAERPKGSFSTLEIQRTEQGDSAMYLCASRLGQGDYEQFFGPGTRLTVL.

The chain recombines TRBV5-4 with TRBJ2-2; a weak D match, TRBD1 (5 bases). This CDR3 contains 15 residues. Per germline, CDR1 SGHNT and CDR2 YYREEE (reference sequence). V gave up 1 base and J gave up 3 bases, with 10 bases separating them. In DNA, the CDR3 is TGTGCCAGCAGCTTGTCCACAGGATACACCGGGGAGCTGTTTTTT. This gives the protein CASSLSTGYTGELFF.

V usage is TRBV6-5 and J usage is TRBJ1-6, with D perhaps matching TRBD1 (6 bases). Germline values: CDR1 MNHEY, CDR2 SVGAGI. CDR3 length equals 14 residues. Trimming shortened V by 7 bases and J by 10 bases, and 17 bases separated the two germline ends. The CDR3: CASIQGDIASPLHF. The CDR3 DNA is TGTGCCAGCATTCAAGGGGACATCGCATCACCCCTCCACTTT.

The chain uses TRBV28 and TRBJ1-4; 7 bases match TRBD1. The CDR3 is 16 amino acids. Trimming removed 5 bases from V and 0 bases from J; junction bases left unmatched: 6. Germline CDR1 and CDR2: MDHEN and SYDVKM. The CDR3 here is CASSGGTASTNEKLFF. CDR3 bases: TGTGCCAGCAGTGGCGGGACAGCCTCAACTAATGAAAAACTGTTTTTT.